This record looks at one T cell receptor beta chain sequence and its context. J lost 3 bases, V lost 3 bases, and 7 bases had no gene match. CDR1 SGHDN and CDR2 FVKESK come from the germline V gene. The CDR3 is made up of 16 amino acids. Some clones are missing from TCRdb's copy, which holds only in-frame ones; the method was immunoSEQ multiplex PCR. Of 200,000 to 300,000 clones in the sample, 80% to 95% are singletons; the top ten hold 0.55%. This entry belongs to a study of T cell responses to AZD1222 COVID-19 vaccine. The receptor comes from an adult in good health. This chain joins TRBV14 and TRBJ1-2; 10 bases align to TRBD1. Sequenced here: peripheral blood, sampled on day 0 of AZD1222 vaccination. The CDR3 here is CASSQDRGSLDYGYTF. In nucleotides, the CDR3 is TGTGCCAGCAGCCAGGACAGGGGGTCTTTGGACTATGGCTACACCTTC.